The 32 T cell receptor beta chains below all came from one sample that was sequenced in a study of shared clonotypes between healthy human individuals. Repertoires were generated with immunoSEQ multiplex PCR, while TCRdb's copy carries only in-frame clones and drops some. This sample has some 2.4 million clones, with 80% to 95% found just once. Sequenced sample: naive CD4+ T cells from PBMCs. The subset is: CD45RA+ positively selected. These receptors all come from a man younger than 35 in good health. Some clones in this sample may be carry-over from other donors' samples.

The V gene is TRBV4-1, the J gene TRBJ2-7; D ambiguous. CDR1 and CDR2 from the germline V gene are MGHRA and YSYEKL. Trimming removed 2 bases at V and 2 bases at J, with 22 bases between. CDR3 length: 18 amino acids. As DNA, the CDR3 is TGCGCCAGCAGCCAAAATCCCCAGAGGAAGGGTATCACCTACGAGCAGTACTTC. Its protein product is CASSQNPQRKGITYEQYF.

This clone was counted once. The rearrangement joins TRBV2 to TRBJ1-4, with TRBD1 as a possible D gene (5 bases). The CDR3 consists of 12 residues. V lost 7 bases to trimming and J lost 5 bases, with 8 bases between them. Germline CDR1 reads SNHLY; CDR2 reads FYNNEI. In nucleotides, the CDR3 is TGTGCCAGCACGGGGGGGAATGAAAAACTGTTTTTT. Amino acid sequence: CASTGGNEKLFF.

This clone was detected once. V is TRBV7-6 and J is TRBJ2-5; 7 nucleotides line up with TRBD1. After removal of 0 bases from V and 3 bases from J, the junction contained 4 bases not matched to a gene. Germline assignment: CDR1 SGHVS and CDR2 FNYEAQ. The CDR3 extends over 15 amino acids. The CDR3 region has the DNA TGTGCCAGCAGCTTAGCGGGGACAGCAAAAGAGACCCAGTACTTC. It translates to CASSLAGTAKETQYF. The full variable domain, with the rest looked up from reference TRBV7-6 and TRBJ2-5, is GAGVSQSPRYKVTKRGQDVALRCDPISGHVSLYWYRQALGQGPEFLTYFNYEAQQDKSGLPNDRFSAERPEGSISTLTIQRTEQRDSAMYRCASSLAGTAKETQYFGPGTRLLVL.

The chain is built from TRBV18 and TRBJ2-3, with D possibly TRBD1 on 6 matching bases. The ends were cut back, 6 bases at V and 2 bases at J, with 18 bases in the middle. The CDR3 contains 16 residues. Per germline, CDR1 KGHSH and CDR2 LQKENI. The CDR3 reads CASSPQGQGHTDTQYF. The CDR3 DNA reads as TGTGCCAGCTCCCCGCAGGGGCAGGGACACACAGATACGCAGTATTTT.

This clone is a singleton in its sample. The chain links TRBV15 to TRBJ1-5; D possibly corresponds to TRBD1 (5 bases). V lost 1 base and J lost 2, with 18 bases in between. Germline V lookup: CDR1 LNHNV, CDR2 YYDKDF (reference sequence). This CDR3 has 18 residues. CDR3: CATSRGAMGTRGNQPQHF. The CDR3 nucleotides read TGTGCCACCAGCAGAGGAGCAATGGGGACCCGCGGCAATCAGCCCCAGCATTTT.

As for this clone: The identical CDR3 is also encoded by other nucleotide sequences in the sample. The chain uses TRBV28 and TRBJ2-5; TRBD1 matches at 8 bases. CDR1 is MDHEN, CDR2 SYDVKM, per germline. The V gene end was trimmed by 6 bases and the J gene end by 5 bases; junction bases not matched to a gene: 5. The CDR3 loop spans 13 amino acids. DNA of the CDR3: TGTGCCAGCAGGACGCAGGGGGCTGAGACCCAGTACTTC. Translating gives CASRTQGAETQYF.

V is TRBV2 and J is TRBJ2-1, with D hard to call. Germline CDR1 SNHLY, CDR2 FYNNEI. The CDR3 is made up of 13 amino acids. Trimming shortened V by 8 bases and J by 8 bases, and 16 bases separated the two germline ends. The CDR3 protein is CASLFYSRDEQFF. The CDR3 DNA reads TGTGCCAGCCTGTTCTATAGCCGCGATGAGCAGTTCTTC.

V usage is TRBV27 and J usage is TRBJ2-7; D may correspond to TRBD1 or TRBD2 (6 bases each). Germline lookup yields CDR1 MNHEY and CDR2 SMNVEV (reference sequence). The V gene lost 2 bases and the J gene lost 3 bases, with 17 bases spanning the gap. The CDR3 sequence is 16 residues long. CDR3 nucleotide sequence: TGTGCCAGCAGTTTAAGGGGGGATCGGAGGTTCTACGAGCAGTACTTC. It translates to CASSLRGDRRFYEQYF.

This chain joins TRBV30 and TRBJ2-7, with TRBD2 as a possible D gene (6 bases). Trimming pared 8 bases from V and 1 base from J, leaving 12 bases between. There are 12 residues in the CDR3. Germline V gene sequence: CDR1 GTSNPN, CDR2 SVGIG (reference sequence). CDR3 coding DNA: TGTGCCGAGCGCGGGAATTCCTACGAGCAGTACTTC. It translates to CAERGNSYEQYF.

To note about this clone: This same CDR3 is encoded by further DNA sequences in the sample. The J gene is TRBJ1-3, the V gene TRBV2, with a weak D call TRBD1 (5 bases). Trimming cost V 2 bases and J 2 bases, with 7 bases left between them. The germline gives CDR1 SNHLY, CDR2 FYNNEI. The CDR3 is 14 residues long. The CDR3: CASSEQGAGNTIYF. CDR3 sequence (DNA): TGTGCCAGCAGTGAACAGGGAGCTGGAAACACCATATATTTT.

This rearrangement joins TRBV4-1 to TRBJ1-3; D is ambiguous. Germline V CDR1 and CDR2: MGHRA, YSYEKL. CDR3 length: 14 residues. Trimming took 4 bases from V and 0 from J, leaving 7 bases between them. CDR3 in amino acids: CASSPQFSGNTIYF. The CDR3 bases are TGCGCCAGCAGCCCCCAGTTCTCTGGAAACACCATATATTTT.

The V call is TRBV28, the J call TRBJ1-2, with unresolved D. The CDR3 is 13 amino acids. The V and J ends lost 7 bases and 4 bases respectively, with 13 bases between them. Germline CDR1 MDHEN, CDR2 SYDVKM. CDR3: CASTEGRSYGYTF. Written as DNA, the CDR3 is TGTGCCAGCACCGAAGGGAGGAGCTATGGCTACACCTTC.

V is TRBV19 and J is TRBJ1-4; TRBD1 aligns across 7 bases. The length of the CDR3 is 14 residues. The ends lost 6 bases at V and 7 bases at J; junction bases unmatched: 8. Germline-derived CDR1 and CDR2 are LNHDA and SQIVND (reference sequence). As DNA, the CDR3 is TGTGCCAGTAGCCGACAGGGTAGAAGTGAAAAACTGTTTTTT. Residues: CASSRQGRSEKLFF.

The CDR3 bases are TGTGCCAGCAGCACGCGGGGCCGCCTATCTATGACCTTC. This codes for CASSTRGRLSMTF. This chain uses TRBV7-2 with TRBJ1-2, with D perhaps TRBD1 (5 bases). This CDR3 is built from 13 residues. CDR1 SGHTA and CDR2 FQGNSA come from the germline V gene. Trimming took 5 bases from V and 14 from J, leaving 21 bases between them.

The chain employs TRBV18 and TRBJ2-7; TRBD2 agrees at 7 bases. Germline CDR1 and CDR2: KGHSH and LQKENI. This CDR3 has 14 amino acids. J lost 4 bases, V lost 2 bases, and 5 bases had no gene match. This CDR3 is CASSPSQRDYEQYF. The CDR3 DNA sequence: TGTGCCAGCTCACCAAGCCAGCGGGATTACGAGCAGTACTTC.

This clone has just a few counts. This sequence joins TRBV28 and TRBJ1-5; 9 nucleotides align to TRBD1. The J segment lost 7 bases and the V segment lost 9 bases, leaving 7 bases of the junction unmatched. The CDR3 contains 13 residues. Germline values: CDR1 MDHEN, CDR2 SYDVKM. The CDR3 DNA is TGTGCCAGTCGAGGACAGGGGACCCAGCCCCAGCATTTT. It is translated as CASRGQGTQPQHF.

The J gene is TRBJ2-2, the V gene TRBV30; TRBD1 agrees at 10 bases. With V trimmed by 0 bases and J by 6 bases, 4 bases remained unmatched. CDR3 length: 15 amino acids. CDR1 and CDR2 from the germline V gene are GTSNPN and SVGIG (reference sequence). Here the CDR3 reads CAWSVLGTGAGELFF. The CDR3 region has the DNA TGTGCCTGGAGTGTACTGGGGACAGGGGCCGGGGAGCTGTTTTTT.

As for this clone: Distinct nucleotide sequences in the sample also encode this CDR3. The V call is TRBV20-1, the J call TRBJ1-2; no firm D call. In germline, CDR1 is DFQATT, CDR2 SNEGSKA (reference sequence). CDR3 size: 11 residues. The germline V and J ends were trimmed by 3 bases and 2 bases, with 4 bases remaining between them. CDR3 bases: TGCAGTGCTAGGGTAAACTATGGCTACACCTTC. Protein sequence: CSARVNYGYTF.

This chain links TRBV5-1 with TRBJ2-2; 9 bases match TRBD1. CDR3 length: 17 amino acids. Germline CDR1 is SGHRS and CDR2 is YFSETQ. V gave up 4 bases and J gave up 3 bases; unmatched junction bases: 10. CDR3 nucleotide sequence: TGCGCCAGCAGCGAGCAACCACAGGGGGCGCACACCGGGGAGCTGTTTTTT. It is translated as CASSEQPQGAHTGELFF.

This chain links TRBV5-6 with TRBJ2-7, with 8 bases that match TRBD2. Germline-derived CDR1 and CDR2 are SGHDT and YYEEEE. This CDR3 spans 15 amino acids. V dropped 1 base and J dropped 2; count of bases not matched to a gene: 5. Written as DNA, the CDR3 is TGTGCCAGCAGCTTGTACGGGAGGGTAACCTACGAGCAGTACTTC. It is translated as CASSLYGRVTYEQYF.

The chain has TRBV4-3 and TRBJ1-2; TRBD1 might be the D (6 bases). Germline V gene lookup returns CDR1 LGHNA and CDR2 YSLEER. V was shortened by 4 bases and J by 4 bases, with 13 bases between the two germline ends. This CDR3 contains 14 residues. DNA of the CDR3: TGCGCCAGCAGCCGAAACAGGGCCCGCTATGGCTACACCTTC. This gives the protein CASSRNRARYGYTF.

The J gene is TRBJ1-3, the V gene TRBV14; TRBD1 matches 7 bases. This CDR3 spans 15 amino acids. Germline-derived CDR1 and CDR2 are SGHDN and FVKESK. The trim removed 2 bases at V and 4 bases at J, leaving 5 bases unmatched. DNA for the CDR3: TGTGCCAGCAGCCAAACCCGGGACAGAGGAAACACCATATATTTT. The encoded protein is CASSQTRDRGNTIYF.

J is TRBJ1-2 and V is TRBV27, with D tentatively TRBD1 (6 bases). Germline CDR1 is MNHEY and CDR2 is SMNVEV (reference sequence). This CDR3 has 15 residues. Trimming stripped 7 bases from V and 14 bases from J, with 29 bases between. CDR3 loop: CASTRQLGGPLKETF. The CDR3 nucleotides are TGTGCCAGCACCCGCCAATTGGGGGGGCCCTTAAAGGAAACCTTC.

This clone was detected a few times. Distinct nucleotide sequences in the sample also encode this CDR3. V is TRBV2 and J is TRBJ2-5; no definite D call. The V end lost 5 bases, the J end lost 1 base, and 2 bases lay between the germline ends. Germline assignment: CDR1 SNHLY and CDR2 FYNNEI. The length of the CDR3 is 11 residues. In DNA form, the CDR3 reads TGTGCCAGCAGTCCCCAAGAGACCCAGTACTTC. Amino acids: CASSPQETQYF.

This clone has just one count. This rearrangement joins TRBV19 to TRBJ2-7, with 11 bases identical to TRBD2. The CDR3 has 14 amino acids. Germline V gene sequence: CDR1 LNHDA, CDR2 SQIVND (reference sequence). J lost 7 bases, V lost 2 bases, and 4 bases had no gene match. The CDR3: CASSILAGGREQYF. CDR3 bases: TGTGCCAGTAGTATACTAGCGGGAGGAAGAGAGCAGTACTTC.

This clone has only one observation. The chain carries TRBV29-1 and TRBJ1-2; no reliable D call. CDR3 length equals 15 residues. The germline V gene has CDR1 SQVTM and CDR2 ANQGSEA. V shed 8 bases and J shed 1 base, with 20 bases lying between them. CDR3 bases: TGCAGCCTCCTTACGAGGGAGGCTCTTAACTATGGCTACACCTTC. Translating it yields CSLLTREALNYGYTF.

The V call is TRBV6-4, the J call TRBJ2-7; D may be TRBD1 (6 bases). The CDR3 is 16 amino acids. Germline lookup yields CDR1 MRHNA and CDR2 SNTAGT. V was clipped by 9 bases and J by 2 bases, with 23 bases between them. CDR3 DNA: TGTGCCAGACGAACCGGACAGAACAGCGCAACCTACGAGCAGTACTTC. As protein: CARRTGQNSATYEQYF.

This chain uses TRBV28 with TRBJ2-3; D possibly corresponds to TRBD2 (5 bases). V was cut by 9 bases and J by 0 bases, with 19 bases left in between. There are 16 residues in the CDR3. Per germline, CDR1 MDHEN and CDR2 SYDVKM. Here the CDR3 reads CASLPPGSDSTDTQYF. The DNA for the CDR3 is TGTGCCAGTCTCCCCCCGGGGAGCGATAGCACAGATACGCAGTATTTT. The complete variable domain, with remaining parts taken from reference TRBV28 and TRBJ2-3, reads DVKVTQSSRYLVKRTGEKVFLECVQDMDHENMFWYRQDPGLGLRLIYFSYDVKMKEKGDIPEGYSVSREKKERFSLILESASTNQTSMYLCASLPPGSDSTDTQYFGPGTRLTVL.

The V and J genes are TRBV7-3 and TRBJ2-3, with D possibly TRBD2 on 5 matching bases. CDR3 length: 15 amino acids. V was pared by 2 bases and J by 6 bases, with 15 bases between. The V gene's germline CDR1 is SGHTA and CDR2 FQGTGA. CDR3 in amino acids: CASSLGSPSVDTQYF. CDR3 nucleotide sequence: TGTGCCAGCAGCTTAGGGAGTCCCTCGGTGGATACGCAGTATTTT.

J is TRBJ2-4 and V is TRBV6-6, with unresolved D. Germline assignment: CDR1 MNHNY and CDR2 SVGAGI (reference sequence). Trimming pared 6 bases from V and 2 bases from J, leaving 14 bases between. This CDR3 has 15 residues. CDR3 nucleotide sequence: TGTGCCAGCAGCCCCGCCGACCCGACCAAAAACATTCAGTACTTC. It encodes CASSPADPTKNIQYF.

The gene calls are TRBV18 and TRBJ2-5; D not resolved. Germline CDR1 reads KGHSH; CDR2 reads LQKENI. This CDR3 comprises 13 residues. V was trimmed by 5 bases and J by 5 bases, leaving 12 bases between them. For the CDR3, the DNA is TGTGCCAGCTCAGACGGGTGGAGCGAGACCCAGTACTTC. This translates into CASSDGWSETQYF.

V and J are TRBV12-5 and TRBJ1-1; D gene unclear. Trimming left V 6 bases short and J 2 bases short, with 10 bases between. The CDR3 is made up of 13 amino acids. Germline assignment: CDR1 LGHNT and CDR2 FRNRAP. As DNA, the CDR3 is TGTGCTAGTGGCCTGGGTAGAAACACTGAAGCTTTCTTT. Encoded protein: CASGLGRNTEAFF. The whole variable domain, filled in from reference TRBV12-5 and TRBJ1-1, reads DARVTQTPRHKVTEMGQEVTMRCQPILGHNTVFWYRQTMMQGLELLAYFRNRAPLDDSGMPKDRFSAEMPDATLATLKIQPSEPRDSAVYFCASGLGRNTEAFFGQGTRLTVV.